One sample yielded the 30 T cell receptor beta chains listed below, sequenced in a study of T cells in Graves' hyperthyroidism and ophthalmopathy. Authors of the study amplified TCR beta CDR3 regions from RNA transcripts. RT-PCR in the first round (using the HTBI primer set) targeted the TCR CDR3. TCRdb re-analysed the multiplex PCR reads in MiXCR, keeping a single row per CDR3 protein. The sample has 450,000 to 700,000 distinct CDR3 sequences; approximately 44% are singletons. Sequencing was done on a sample of peripheral blood or thyroid tissue (not recorded which). Receptors were obtained from an adult woman with Graves' disease, either hyperthyroidism or ophthalmopathy (not recorded which).

This clonotype was recorded at least ten times. The chain carries TRBV15 and TRBJ2-7; 9 bases are a match to TRBD2. CDR1 is LNHNV, CDR2 YYDKDF, per germline (reference sequence). V shed 6 bases, J shed 2 bases, and the junction held 8 bases outside the gene matches. This CDR3 contains 15 residues. Here the CDR3 DNA reads TGTGCCACCAGGGCCTTCGCTAGCGGGACCTACGAGCAGTACTTC. Translated: CATRAFASGTYEQYF.

CDR3 sequence (DNA): TGTGCCAGCAGCGCCGGGACAGGGCTTGGCTACACCTTC. This gives the protein CASSAGTGLGYTF. The rearrangement joins TRBV13 to TRBJ1-2; TRBD1 matches 9 bases. The V gene's germline CDR1 is PRHDT and CDR2 FYEKMQ (reference sequence). J was trimmed by 7 bases and V by 5 bases; bases with no gene match: 5. The CDR3 runs to 13 residues.

Ten or more counts support this clonotype. This chain joins TRBV29-1 and TRBJ1-1, with 7 bases that match TRBD1. This CDR3 comprises 12 residues. V lost 7 bases, J lost 1 base, and 3 bases stayed unmatched. Germline lookup yields CDR1 SQVTM and CDR2 ANQGSEA. The CDR3 here is CSGGQWNTEAFF. In nucleotides, the CDR3 is TGCAGCGGGGGACAGTGGAACACTGAAGCTTTCTTT.

At least ten counts were recorded for this clonotype. This chain links TRBV6-1 with TRBJ2-2; D gene uncertain. Germline V gives CDR1 MNHNS, CDR2 SASEGT. V was cut by 8 bases and J by 6 bases, with 13 bases left in between. The CDR3 covers 13 residues. As DNA, the CDR3 is TGTGCCAGCGGTCTGCATCCGGCCGGGGAGCTGTTTTTT. It yields the protein CASGLHPAGELFF.

This clonotype was counted only a few times. The CDR3 nucleotides read TGTGCCAGTAGAATCTTGAACACCGGGGAGCTGTTTTTT. Amino acids: CASRILNTGELFF. The V and J genes are TRBV7-2 and TRBJ2-2; D ambiguous. The CDR3 runs to 13 residues. Germline CDR1 is SGHTA and CDR2 is FQGNSA. V was cut by 9 bases and J by 1 base, with 9 bases left in between. Drawing the rest from reference TRBV7-2 and TRBJ2-2, the complete variable domain is GAGVSQSPSNKVTEKGKDVELRCDPISGHTALYWYRQSLGQGLEFLIYFQGNSAPDKSGLPSDRFSAERTGGSVSTLTIQRTQQEDSAVYLCASRILNTGELFFGEGSRLTVL.

In regard to this clonotype: Given the absence of the conserved phenylalanine or tryptophan at the CDR3 end, a read error is likely. The DNA is omitted, as the CDR3 cannot be located on it reliably, and the CDR3 follows TCRdb's listing. V usage is TRBV20-1 and J usage is TRBJ1-3. Germline values: CDR1 DFQATT, CDR2 SNEGSKA (reference sequence). The CDR3 numbers 9 amino acids, ends counted. The CDR3 loop is CSATPPGLA.

This clonotype was detected ten times or more. Here the CDR3 omits its conserved ending phenylalanine or tryptophan, so a read error is the likely source. The rearrangement uses TRBV20-1 and TRBJ1-2; D gene unclear. The V end was cut by 6 bases, the J end by 10 bases, with 15 bases between. The CDR3 runs to 11 residues. From germline, CDR1 is DFQATT and CDR2 SNEGSKA (reference sequence). CDR3 residues: CSARETATYTL. The CDR3 bases are TGCAGTGCGAGGGAAACGGCGACCTACACCCTC.

As to this clonotype: Sequence at one end of the junction differs from germline and may be a read error. The V call is TRBV12-3 or TRBV12-4, the J call TRBJ1-3; no clear D. CDR3 size: 13 residues. The CDR3 DNA follows: TGTACCAGCAGTTTCGGCCTTGGCTACACCATATATTTT. As protein: CTSSFGLGYTIYF.

Comments on this clonotype: This may come from a read error, since a much larger clone is one base off. The rearrangement joins TRBV10-3 to TRBJ2-2; D is perhaps TRBD2 (6 bases). V gave up 8 bases and J gave up 5 bases, with 15 bases separating them. CDR3 length: 14 residues. Germline CDR1 reads ENHRY; CDR2 reads SYGVKD. The DNA for the CDR3 is TGTGCCATCCTAGCGTCTAGTGATACCGGGGAGCTGTTTTTT. Amino acids: CAILASSDTGELFF.

This clonotype was detected many times. V gene TRBV14 combines with J gene TRBJ1-2; D not resolved. The V end lost 0 bases, the J end lost 2 bases, and 10 bases lay between the germline ends. This CDR3 has 15 amino acids. Germline CDR1 and CDR2: SGHDN and FVKESK. The CDR3 region is CASSQEQASNYGYTF. In DNA, the CDR3 is TGTGCCAGCAGCCAAGAACAAGCTAGCAACTATGGCTACACCTTC. The entire variable domain, with the rest obtained from reference TRBV14 and TRBJ1-2, is as follows: EAGVTQFPSHSVIEKGQTVTLRCDPISGHDNLYWYRRVMGKEIKFLLHFVKESKQDESGMPNNRFLAERTGGTYSTLKVQPAELEDSGVYFCASSQEQASNYGYTFGSGTRLTVV.

This sequence joins TRBV7-6 and TRBJ1-6; 7 nucleotides agree with TRBD1. The CDR3 length is 14 residues. V trimming: 6 bases; J trimming: 8 bases; junction bases outside the gene matches: 7. Germline loops: CDR1 SGHVS, CDR2 FNYEAQ. In DNA, the CDR3 is TGTGCCAGCAGTCAAACAGGGGTGGATTCACCCCTCCACTTT. Residues: CASSQTGVDSPLHF. The complete variable domain, with remaining parts taken from reference TRBV7-6 and TRBJ1-6, reads GAGVSQSPRYKVTKRGQDVALRCDPISGHVSLYWYRQALGQGPEFLTYFNYEAQQDKSGLPNDRFSAERPEGSISTLTIQRTEQRDSAMYRCASSQTGVDSPLHFGNGTRLTVT.

V usage is TRBV10-3 and J usage is TRBJ1-4, with D perhaps matching TRBD1 (6 bases). The CDR3 runs 19 residues. V was pared by 6 bases and J by 8 bases, with 31 bases between. The germline gives CDR1 ENHRY, CDR2 SYGVKD. This chain's CDR3 is CAIRPPTGWIYGLGEKLFF. The CDR3, as DNA: TGTGCCATCAGACCACCAACAGGGTGGATCTATGGCTTGGGAGAAAAACTGTTTTTT.

This sequence joins TRBV20-1 and TRBJ1-5; D is possibly TRBD1 (5 bases). With 3 bases removed from V and 0 bases from J, the gap between germline ends came to 9 bases. CDR1 is DFQATT, CDR2 SNEGSKA, per germline (reference sequence). This CDR3 spans 14 amino acids. Here the CDR3 reads CSARSGSSNQPQHF. In DNA form, the CDR3 reads TGCAGTGCTAGGTCAGGGTCTAGCAATCAGCCCCAGCATTTT.

This clonotype was picked up many times. The rearrangement links TRBV29-1 to TRBJ2-7, with unresolved D. The CDR3 spans 10 residues. The V gene lost 6 bases and the J gene lost 6 bases, with 9 bases spanning the gap. Germline values: CDR1 SQVTM, CDR2 ANQGSEA. The CDR3 DNA reads as TGCAGCGTGCTTCTAGTCGAGCAGTACTTC. Protein: CSVLLVEQYF.

Only one count was recorded for this clonotype. J is TRBJ2-5 and V is TRBV10-3; the D gene is possibly TRBD2 (6 bases). With 9 bases removed from V and 5 bases from J, the gap between germline ends came to 25 bases. CDR3 size: 16 residues. Per germline, CDR1 ENHRY and CDR2 SYGVKD. CDR3 sequence: CAIAISEEGMMETQYF. The CDR3, as DNA: TGTGCCATTGCCATCAGTGAGGAGGGGATGATGGAGACCCAGTACTTC.

This clonotype appeared many times. The chain is built from TRBV5-1 and TRBJ2-7, with D unresolved. The V end lost 0 bases, the J end lost 3 bases, and 13 bases lay between the germline ends. The germline V gene has CDR1 SGHRS and CDR2 YFSETQ. The CDR3 has 15 amino acids. The DNA of the CDR3 is TGCGCCAGCAGCTTGGAACCTACAACCTTCTACGAGCAGTACTTC. It specifies CASSLEPTTFYEQYF.

Points on this clonotype: This likely comes from a read error, as the CDR3 has no conserved phenylalanine or tryptophan at its end. The DNA is left out, because the CDR3 cannot be placed on it with certainty; the CDR3 is given as TCRdb lists it. The chain is built from TRBV20-1 and TRBJ1-6; the table assigns TRBD1, which was not confirmed against the DNA. 12 amino acids form the CDR3, both terminal residues included. CDR1 is DFQATT and CDR2 is SNEGSKA in the germline V gene (reference sequence). The CDR3 loop reads CSSRTANSPLQS.

Notes on this clonotype: One end of the junction is discordant with germline, which a read error may explain. This chain connects TRBV15 to TRBJ1-2, with D unresolved. Germline V CDR1 and CDR2: LNHNV, YYDKDF (reference sequence). The CDR3 has 15 amino acids. The CDR3 coding sequence is TGTGCCACCAGCAGGGTGGATCTTGAGAGTGGAGTCTACTCCTTC. Translating gives CATSRVDLESGVYSF.

This clonotype was picked up many times. The V gene is TRBV16, the J gene TRBJ2-7, with 7 bases identical to TRBD1. Trimming removed 8 bases from V and 4 bases from J; junction bases left unmatched: 11. Looked up from germline, CDR1 is KGHSY and CDR2 is FQNENV. The CDR3 is made up of 14 amino acids. CDR3 nucleotide sequence: TGTGCCAGCCGATATGGGACAGAAAGTTACGAGCAGTACTTC. Amino acids: CASRYGTESYEQYF. Based on the CDR3 plus reference TRBV16 and TRBJ2-7, the full variable domain is GEEVAQTPKHLVRGEGQKAKLYCAPIKGHSYVFWYQQVLKNEFKFLISFQNENVFDETGMPKERFSAKCLPNSPCSLEIQATKLEDSAVYFCASRYGTESYEQYFGPGTRLTVT.

This clonotype was found many times. The chain is built from TRBV20-1 and TRBJ2-7, with TRBD2 matching over 7 bases. The CDR3 loop spans 14 amino acids. CDR1 and CDR2 (germline): DFQATT, SNEGSKA (reference sequence). Unmatched junction bases numbered 7, after V lost 5 bases and J lost 0 bases. The CDR3 loop is CSAPRLAASYEQYF. The CDR3 bases are TGCAGTGCTCCCCGCCTAGCGGCCTCCTACGAGCAGTACTTC.

The sample holds many counts of this clonotype. V is TRBV13 and J is TRBJ1-2; no reliable D call. This CDR3 is built from 13 residues. V was clipped by 2 bases and J by 8 bases, with 12 bases between them. From germline, CDR1 is PRHDT and CDR2 FYEKMQ (reference sequence). CDR3 in amino acids: CASSLSSFRGYTF. CDR3 nucleotide sequence: TGTGCCAGCAGCTTATCATCCTTTCGCGGCTACACCTTC.

This clonotype was observed a handful of times. The chain combines TRBV20-1 with TRBJ1-1; D remains ambiguous. Germline loops: CDR1 DFQATT, CDR2 SNEGSKA (reference sequence). V was trimmed by 0 bases and J by 1 base, leaving 6 bases between them. The CDR3 loop spans 13 amino acids. The chain's CDR3 is CSARDAANTEAFF. In nucleotides, the CDR3 is TGCAGTGCTAGAGATGCGGCGAACACTGAAGCTTTCTTT.

The chain is built from TRBV20-1 and TRBJ1-1; TRBD1 might be the D (5 bases). Germline values: CDR1 DFQATT, CDR2 SNEGSKA (reference sequence). V was trimmed by 1 base and J by 8 bases, leaving 23 bases between them. This CDR3 has 16 amino acids. This CDR3 is CSARGGVIIGALEAFF. The DNA for the CDR3 is TGCAGTGCTAGAGGGGGGGTAATCATTGGGGCACTAGAAGCTTTCTTT.

The chain joins TRBV19 to TRBJ1-6; 11 bases agree with TRBD1. The CDR3 is 14 residues long. J was trimmed by 15 bases and V by 4 bases; bases with no gene match: 8. The germline V gene encodes CDR1 LNHDA and CDR2 SQIVND (reference sequence). CDR3 DNA: TGTGCCAGTAGTACAGGACAGGGGGCCCCTCACCTCCACTTT. It is translated as CASSTGQGAPHLHF.

The chain couples TRBV11-1 to TRBJ2-2; D is perhaps TRBD2 (5 bases). The V end lost 5 bases, the J end lost 0 bases, and 19 bases lay between the germline ends. The CDR3 loop spans 18 amino acids. Germline CDR1 reads SGHAT; CDR2 reads FQDESV (reference sequence). In nucleotides, the CDR3 is TGTGCCAGCAGCCAATCAAAAACGGGGAACACGAACACCGGGGAGCTGTTTTTT. Protein sequence: CASSQSKTGNTNTGELFF.

The chain joins TRBV11-2 to TRBJ2-5; TRBD2 is a possible D gene (6 bases). V dropped 0 bases and J dropped 10 bases, with 12 bases sitting between them. The CDR3 is 13 amino acids. The V gene's germline CDR1 is SGHAT and CDR2 FQNNGV. DNA for the CDR3: TGTGCCAGCAGCTTAGATGGAGGGTGGTACCAGTACTTC. It codes for CASSLDGGWYQYF.

Many counts were recorded for this clonotype. The chain employs TRBV5-1 and TRBJ2-7; TRBD1 agrees at 9 bases. CDR1 is SGHRS and CDR2 is YFSETQ in the germline V gene. The CDR3 is 15 amino acids. Unmatched junction bases numbered 10, after V lost 5 bases and J lost 4 bases. The CDR3 coding sequence is TGCGCCAGCAGTTATGCCGGGACAGGGTATTACGAGCAGTACTTC. It translates to CASSYAGTGYYEQYF.

The count of this clonotype is one. The chain combines TRBV5-1 with TRBJ1-4; D not resolved. The germline gives CDR1 SGHRS, CDR2 YFSETQ. V gave up 0 bases and J gave up 7 bases, with 16 bases separating them. The CDR3 has 16 amino acids. Here the CDR3 reads CASSLAEAGLGEKLFF. The CDR3 DNA reads TGCGCCAGCAGCTTGGCCGAAGCGGGATTAGGTGAAAAACTGTTTTTT.

This clonotype was seen a handful of times. The chain employs TRBV27 and TRBJ2-6; D may be TRBD2 (5 bases). The CDR3 consists of 16 residues. CDR1 is MNHEY, CDR2 SMNVEV, per germline (reference sequence). Between the trimmed V and J ends, which lost 2 bases and 4 bases, there was a span of 12 bases. In DNA form, the CDR3 reads TGTGCCAGCAGTTTACGGGGTGTGTACGGGGCCAACGTCCTGACTTTC. Encoded protein: CASSLRGVYGANVLTF.

To note about this clonotype: A read error may produce the germline difference seen at one junction end. The CDR3 bases are TGTGCCAGCAGCTTACCCTGGGAGGGGGAGACCGGGGAGCTGTACTTC. As protein: CASSLPWEGETGELYF. V is TRBV7-9 and J is TRBJ2-7; tentatively, D is TRBD2 (7 bases). The CDR3 has 16 residues. Germline V lookup: CDR1 SEHNR, CDR2 FQNEAQ (reference sequence). The variable domain in full, with the rest retrieved from reference TRBV7-9 and TRBJ2-7, is DTGVSQNPRHKITKRGQNVTFRCDPISEHNRLYWYRQTLGQGPEFLTYFQNEAQLEKSRLLSDRFSAERPKGSFSTLEIQRTEQGDSAMYLCASSLPWEGETGELYFGPGTRLTVT.